The 2 T cell receptor beta chains given below trace back to one sample, sequenced in a study of identical twins. MiXCR, run by TCRdb on the 5' RACE reads, gives a single entry per CDR3 protein. The data show hundreds of thousands of distinct CDR3 sequences, around a sixth seen once. The same data also went into a second study, on T cells expressing NK-cell markers.

The material sequenced was PBMCs. These receptors came from a woman aged 18-29 years in good health.

The chain couples TRBV12-3 or TRBV12-4 to TRBJ2-2; 7 nucleotides agree with TRBD1. The CDR3 contains 15 residues. With V trimmed by 6 bases and J by 6 bases, 10 bases remained unmatched. CDR3 sequence: CASRDDRVGSGELFF. In nucleotides, the CDR3 is TGTGCCAGCAGGGATGACAGGGTTGGGTCCGGGGAGCTGTTTTTT.

This chain uses TRBV5-1 with TRBJ1-1; possibly TRBD1 for D (6 bases). The CDR3 runs 15 residues. V was trimmed by 4 bases and J by 3 bases, leaving 16 bases between them. Germline CDR1 SGHRS, CDR2 YFSETQ. The CDR3 nucleotides read TGCGCCAGCAGCGCGGACGGGGGCGCGGACACTGAAGCTTTCTTT. This encodes CASSADGGADTEAFF.